The sequence of this T cell receptor beta chain was determined in a study of beta chain features in type 1 diabetes. Study-wide results and limits: Lower insertion and higher deletion counts appeared at VDJ junctions in type 1 diabetes patients. Patients and controls would be equally affected if PCR favored shorter templates.

Regarding this clone: Its specificity is unknown.

The CDR3 has 15 residues. With 4 bases removed from V and 5 bases from J, the gap between germline ends came to 15 bases. Looked up from germline, CDR1 is SGHNT and CDR2 is YYREEE (reference sequence). Sequenced material consisted of expressed TCRB transcripts (all of the isolated RNA was reverse transcribed). Method: immunoSEQ multiplex PCR; TCRdb's copy keeps in-frame clones and lacks some. The sample shows under 800,000 clones, about 14% of them seen only once. The sequence derives from a man in his late teens or twenties in good health. The gene calls are TRBV5-4 and TRBJ2-2, with D possibly TRBD1 on 7 matching bases. Sequences were obtained from naive CD4+ T cells from blood. Written as DNA, the CDR3 is TGTGCCAGCAGCCCGCGGGGACAGAGTACCGGGGAGCTGTTTTTT. It translates to CASSPRGQSTGELFF.